This T cell receptor beta chain was retrieved from a study of T cell clusters in autoimmune cytopenias. Some 38,000 genome equivalents of blood DNA were amplified for TRB. The CDR3 is 16 residues long. Germline-derived CDR1 and CDR2 are SGHNT and YENEEA. TRB was amplified by touch-down multiplex PCR, primer pools A and B combined. TCRdb reanalyzed the multiplex PCR reads, giving one entry per CDR3 protein sequence and no DNA. The table lists roughly 11,000 distinct CDR3 sequences, with 23% in the top ten. The sample was also linked to a second study, of T cell repertoires in aging, cancer and after chemotherapy. Turning to that study: Healthy donor repertoires were recorded over several months to years and showed clear clonal overlap. In healthy donors, age-related TCR diversity loss mainly reflected lost richness.

Specimen: peripheral blood. V and J are TRBV11-3 and TRBJ2-5; TCRdb's assignment of TRBD1 cannot be checked, as there is no DNA. The receptor was isolated from a human donor in good health. The CDR3 here is CASSSQIQGLGETQYF. Full variable domain (remainder filled in from reference TRBV11-3 and TRBJ2-5): EAGVVQSPRYKIIEKKQPVAFWCNPISGHNTLYWYLQNLGQGPELLIRYENEEAVDDSQLPKDRFSAERLKGVDSTLKIQPAELGDSAVYLCASSSQIQGLGETQYFGPGTRLLVL.